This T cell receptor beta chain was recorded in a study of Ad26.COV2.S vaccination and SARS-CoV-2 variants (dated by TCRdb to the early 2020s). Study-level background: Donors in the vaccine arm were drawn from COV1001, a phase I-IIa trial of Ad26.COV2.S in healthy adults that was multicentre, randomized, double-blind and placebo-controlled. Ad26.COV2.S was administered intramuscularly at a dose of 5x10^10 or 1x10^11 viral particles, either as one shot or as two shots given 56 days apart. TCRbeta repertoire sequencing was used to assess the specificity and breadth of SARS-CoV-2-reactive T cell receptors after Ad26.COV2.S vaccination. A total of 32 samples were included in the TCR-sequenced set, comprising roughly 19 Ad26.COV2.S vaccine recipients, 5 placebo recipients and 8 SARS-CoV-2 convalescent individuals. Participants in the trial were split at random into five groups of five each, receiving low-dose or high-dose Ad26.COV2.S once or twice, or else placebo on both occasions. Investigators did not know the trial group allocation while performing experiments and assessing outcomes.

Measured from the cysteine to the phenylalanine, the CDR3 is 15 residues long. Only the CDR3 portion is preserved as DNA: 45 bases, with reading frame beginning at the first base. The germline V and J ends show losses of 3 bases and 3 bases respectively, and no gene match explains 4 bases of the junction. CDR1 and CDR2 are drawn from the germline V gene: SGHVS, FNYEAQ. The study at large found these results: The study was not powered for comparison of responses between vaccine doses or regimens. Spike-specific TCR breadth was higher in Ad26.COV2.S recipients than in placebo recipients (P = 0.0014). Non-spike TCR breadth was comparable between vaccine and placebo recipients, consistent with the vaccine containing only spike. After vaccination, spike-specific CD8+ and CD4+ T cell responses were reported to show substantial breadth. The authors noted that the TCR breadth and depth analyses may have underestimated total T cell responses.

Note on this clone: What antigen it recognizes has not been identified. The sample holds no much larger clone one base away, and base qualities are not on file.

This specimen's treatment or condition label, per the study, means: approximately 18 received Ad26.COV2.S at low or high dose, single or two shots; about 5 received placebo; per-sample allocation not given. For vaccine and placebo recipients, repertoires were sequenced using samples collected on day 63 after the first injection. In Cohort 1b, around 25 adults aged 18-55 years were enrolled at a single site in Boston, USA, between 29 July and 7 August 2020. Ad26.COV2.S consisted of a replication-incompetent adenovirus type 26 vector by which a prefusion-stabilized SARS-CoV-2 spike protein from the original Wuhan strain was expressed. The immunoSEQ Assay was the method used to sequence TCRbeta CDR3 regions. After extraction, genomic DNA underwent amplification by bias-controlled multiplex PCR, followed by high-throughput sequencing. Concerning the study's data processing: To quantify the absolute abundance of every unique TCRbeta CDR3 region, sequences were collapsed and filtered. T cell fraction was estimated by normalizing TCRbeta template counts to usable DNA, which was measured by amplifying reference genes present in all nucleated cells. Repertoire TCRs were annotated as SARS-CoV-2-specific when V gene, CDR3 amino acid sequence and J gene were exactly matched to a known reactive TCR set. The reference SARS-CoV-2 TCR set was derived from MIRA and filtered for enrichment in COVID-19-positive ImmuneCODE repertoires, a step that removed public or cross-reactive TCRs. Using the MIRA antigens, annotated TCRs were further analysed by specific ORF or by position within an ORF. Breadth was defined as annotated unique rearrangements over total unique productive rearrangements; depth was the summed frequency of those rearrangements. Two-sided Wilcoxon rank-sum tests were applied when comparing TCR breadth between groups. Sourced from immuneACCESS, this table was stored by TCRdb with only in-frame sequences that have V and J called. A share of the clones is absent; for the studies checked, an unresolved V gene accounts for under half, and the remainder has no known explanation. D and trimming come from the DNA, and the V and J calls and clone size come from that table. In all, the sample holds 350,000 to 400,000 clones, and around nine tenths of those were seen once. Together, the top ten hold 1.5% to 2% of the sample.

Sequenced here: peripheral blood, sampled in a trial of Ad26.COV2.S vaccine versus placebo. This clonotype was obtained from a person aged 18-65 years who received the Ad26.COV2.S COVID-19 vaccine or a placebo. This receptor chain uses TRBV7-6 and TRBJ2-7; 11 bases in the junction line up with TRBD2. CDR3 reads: CASSLLLAGVYEQYF. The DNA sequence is TGTGCCAGCAGCTTGTTACTAGCGGGAGTCTACGAGCAGTACTTC.